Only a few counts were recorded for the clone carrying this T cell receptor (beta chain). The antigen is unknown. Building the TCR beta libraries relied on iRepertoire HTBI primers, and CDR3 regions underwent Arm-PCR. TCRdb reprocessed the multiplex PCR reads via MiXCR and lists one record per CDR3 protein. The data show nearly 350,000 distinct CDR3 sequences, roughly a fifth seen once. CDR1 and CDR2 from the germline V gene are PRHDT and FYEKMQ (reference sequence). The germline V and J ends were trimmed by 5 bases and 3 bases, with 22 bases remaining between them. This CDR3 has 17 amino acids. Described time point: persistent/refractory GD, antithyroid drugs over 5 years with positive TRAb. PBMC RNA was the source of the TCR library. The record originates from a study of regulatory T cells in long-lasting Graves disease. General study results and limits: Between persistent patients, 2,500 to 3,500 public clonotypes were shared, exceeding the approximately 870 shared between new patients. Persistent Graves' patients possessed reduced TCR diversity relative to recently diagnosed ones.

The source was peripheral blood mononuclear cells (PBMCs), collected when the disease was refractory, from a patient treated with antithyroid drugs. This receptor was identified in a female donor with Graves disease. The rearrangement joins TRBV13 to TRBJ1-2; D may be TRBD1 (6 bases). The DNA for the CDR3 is TGTGCCAGCAGCCTTCAACAGGGCGCCGAGAAGGACTATGGCTACACCTTC. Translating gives CASSLQQGAEKDYGYTF.